A single T cell receptor beta chain is shown here with its context. Method: immunoSEQ multiplex PCR; TCRdb's copy keeps in-frame clones and lacks some. Among approximately 700,000 clones listed, 55% to 85% were seen once. This entry is derived from a study of shared clonotypes between healthy human individuals. Splitting the CD4+ cells yielded a CD45RA+ naive subset and a CD45RA-negative memory subset. Trimming cost V 3 bases and J 8 bases; bases outside gene matches: 15. The CDR3 loop spans 17 amino acids. Germline V gene data show CDR1 as SGHAT and CDR2 as FQNNGV. This TCR came from a woman in her 30s in good health. Sequencing was done on a sample of memory CD4+ T cells sorted from blood. The subset: CD45RA-negative fraction. The V gene is TRBV11-2, the J gene TRBJ2-2, with 7 bases aligning to TRBD2. CDR3 bases: TGTGCCAGCAGCTTGGGTTTACGGGAGGTTAAAGAGGGGGAGCTGTTTTTT. Translation: CASSLGLREVKEGELFF.